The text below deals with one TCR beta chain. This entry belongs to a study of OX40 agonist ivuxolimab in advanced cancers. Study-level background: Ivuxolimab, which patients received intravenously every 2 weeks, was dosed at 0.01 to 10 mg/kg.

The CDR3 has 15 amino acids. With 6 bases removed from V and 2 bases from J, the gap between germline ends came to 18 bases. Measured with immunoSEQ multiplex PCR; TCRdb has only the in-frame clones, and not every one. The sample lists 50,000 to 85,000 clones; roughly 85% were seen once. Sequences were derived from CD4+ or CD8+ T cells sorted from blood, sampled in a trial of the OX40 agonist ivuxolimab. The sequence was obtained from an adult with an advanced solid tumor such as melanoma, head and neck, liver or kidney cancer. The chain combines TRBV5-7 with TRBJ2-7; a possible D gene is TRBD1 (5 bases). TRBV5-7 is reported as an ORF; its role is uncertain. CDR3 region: CASKAWAGRTYEQYF. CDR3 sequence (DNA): TGTGCCAGCAAAGCCTGGGCAGGGCGGACCTACGAGCAGTACTTC.